This T cell receptor beta chain was identified during a study of T cells in Graves' hyperthyroidism and ophthalmopathy (dated by TCRdb to between 2018 and 2021). Describing the broader study: Peripheral blood samples were taken at initial diagnosis, before any treatment was given. TCR V-J signatures able to tell the groups apart were searched for in a discovery cohort of 95 or so patients, of whom over 40 had Graves' ophthalmopathy and about 60 had stable Graves' hyperthyroidism. Prospective prediction of ophthalmopathy was tested in an independent validation cohort of 18 to 20 hyperthyroidism patients and 17 patients who later progressed to ophthalmopathy. For training and testing, the 95 to 100 patients in the discovery cohort were randomly divided in a 7:3 ratio. Thyroid tissue and blood T-cell repertoires from six Graves' hyperthyroidism patients were also compared in the study. After blood sampling, hyperthyroidism patients were treated with methimazole at a starting dose of 30 mg daily, and ophthalmopathy patients were treated with high-dose intravenous methylprednisolone. According to the paper, TCR Vbeta CDR3 sequencing was carried out on 135 peripheral blood samples, which came from fewer than 50 ophthalmopathy, under 80 hyperthyroidism and about 17 progressor patients. The study at large found these results: During validation, the model predicted progression to ophthalmopathy a median of around 6 months ahead of onset, with almost 71% sensitivity and about 72% specificity. A model built on a 13 V-J signature distinguished ophthalmopathy from stable hyperthyroidism, reaching around 90% sensitivity and around 81% specificity in cross-validation and 80%/75% in testing. No statistical method was used to fix the sample size in advance, and group allocation was not hidden from the investigators. Most expanded thyroid clonotypes (frequency above 0.001) were also detected in blood, a finding suggesting that blood repertoires may reflect thyroid immune responses.

The TCR beta CDR3 regions were amplified from the RNA transcripts. The TCR CDR3 was subjected to a first round of RT-PCR using the HTBI primer set and the Qiagen OneStep RT-PCR kit. The libraries were constructed in a second round of multiplex PCR and then size-selected and purified. Sequencing of the libraries was done on an Illumina HiSeq2000 using paired-end 100 bp reads. The paper's processing steps were these. SOAPnuke was used to process the raw data, throwing out any read that contained adapters or uncalled bases, had a mean Phred below 15, or lacked an exact constant-primer or identifier match. High-quality paired reads were merged using COPE v1.2.5, and each unique nucleotide sequence was defined as a clonotype. MiTCR v1.1 was used to align clonotypes to the IMGT TRBV, TRBD and TRBJ reference segments. The analysis was restricted to V-J combinations with a frequency above 0.0001, which together covered 99.2% of the repertoires. The TCS score was defined as F50 (clonal expansion) divided by E x V (chaos), with BLOSUM62-based TCRdist calculated between CDR3 peptides within each V-J. Welch's t-statistics and random forest reduced several hundred V-J features to about 13, which were used in a naive Bayes classifier (R e1071). TCRdb ran its own pipeline on the public reads, namely fastp trimming at Q25 and MiXCR clone calling, and kept in-frame beta chains. CDR3 protein duplicates are merged, each entry listing the most common genes and DNA. The V and J calls and clone size are TCRdb's, not the authors'. Here the sample has hundreds of thousands of distinct CDR3 sequences; around 24% occur a single time. 10% to 12% of the sample is held by the ten biggest clonotypes.

This clonotype was observed many times. No cognate antigen has been identified for it. No quality values exist for individual bases; no much larger clone is one base distant. The V end loses 4 bases and the J end loses 3 bases, and a stretch of 12 bases separates them. From cysteine to phenylalanine, the CDR3 is 14 amino acids long. The kept DNA is CDR3 alone, 42 bases in frame from the first base. The germline V gene yields SGHTA for CDR1 and FQGTGA for CDR2. Moderately to severely active disease, a Clinical Activity Score of at least 3, a NOSPECS grade of at least 4, and a duration under 3 months were present in ophthalmopathy patients. Patients with uncontrolled infections, other autoimmune diseases, pregnancy or lactation were excluded. Diagnoses relied on clinical symptoms, serum thyroxine and TRAb, thyroid ultrasound and orbital computed tomography. PBMCs were separated from 8 to 10 ml of fresh peripheral blood using Ficoll-Paque density gradient centrifugation. Total RNA was extracted with Trizol reagent, and quality was checked on an Agilent 2100 Bioanalyzer.

The chain links TRBV7-3 with TRBJ1-1; TRBD1 is perhaps the D gene, given 6 matching bases. Sequences were obtained from blood. This clonotype originated in a woman aged 25 to 39 with Graves' ophthalmopathy. The CDR3 region: CASSSQGVDTEAFF. The DNA is TGTGCCAGCAGCTCACAGGGAGTTGACACTGAAGCTTTCTTT.